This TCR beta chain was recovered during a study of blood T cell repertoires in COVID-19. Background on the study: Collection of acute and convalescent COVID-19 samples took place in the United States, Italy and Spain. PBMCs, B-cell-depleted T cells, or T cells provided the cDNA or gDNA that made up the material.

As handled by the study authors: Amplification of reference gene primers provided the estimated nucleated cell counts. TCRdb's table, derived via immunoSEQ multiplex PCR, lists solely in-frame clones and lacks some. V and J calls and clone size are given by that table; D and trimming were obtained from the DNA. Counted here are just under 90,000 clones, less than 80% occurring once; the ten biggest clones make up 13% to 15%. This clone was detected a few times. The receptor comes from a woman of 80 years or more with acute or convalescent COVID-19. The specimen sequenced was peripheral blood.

In DNA, the CDR3 is TGCGCCAGCAGCACGACCGGGACAGGGGAGTTCTATGGCTACACCTTC. Encoded protein: CASSTTGTGEFYGYTF. The chain carries TRBV5-1 and TRBJ1-2, with TRBD1 identical over 10 bases. The V and J ends lost 4 bases and 4 bases, in that order; junction bases with no gene match: 10. The CDR3 runs to 16 residues. The germline gives CDR1 SGHRS, CDR2 YFSETQ.